This T cell receptor beta chain stems from a study of cytomegalovirus exposure and HLA in healthy donors. Study results and limitations: As confirmed in vitro, a few CMV-associated chains were specific for CMV antigens. The tendency of first-cohort TCR clusters to co-occur in the 120 or so validation repertoires was the finding of a later analysis. Cytomegalovirus-associated TCR beta chains were listed, numbering under 200.

On this clone: Its specificity is unknown. Germline is not matched at one junction end, which may reflect a read error.

The CDR3 sequence is 14 residues long. The V gene's germline CDR1 is MRHNA and CDR2 SNTAGT. Produced via immunoSEQ multiplex PCR; TCRdb's table is partial and in-frame only. The sample shows some 250,000 clones, roughly 90% of them seen only once. The receptor was derived from a woman aged 18-29 years in good health and CMV-seronegative. The chain is built from TRBV6-4 and TRBJ1-2; D perhaps matches TRBD1 (5 bases). Input material: PBMCs. Here the CDR3 reads CASSDRTRGEGLNF. CDR3 sequence (DNA): TGTGCCAGCAGTGACCGGACACGTGGGGAGGGGCTAAACTTC.